The rows below give T cell receptor beta chains drawn from one sample of a study of blood T cell repertoires in COVID-19. Data came from immunoSEQ multiplex PCR; TCRdb stores just in-frame clones and leaves some out. The repertoire holds under 200,000 clones, with around 80% as singletons. The sample consisted of PBMCs or T cells enriched from blood (not recorded which). All receptors come from a woman in her 70s in a cohort exposed to, infected with or recovered from COVID-19 (not recorded which). Each CDR3 is given with its conserved first and last residue. Each record gives: D gene, J gene, V gene, clone size, CDR3 protein, CDR3 DNA. A D gene is named only where the DNA matches it firmly. Part of the rows lack a size; the others show once, few, many or a class for expanded clones.

TRBD2,TRBJ2-1,TRBV18,once,CASSPGLGPANEQFF,TGTGCCAGCTCGCCGGGACTAGGCCCAGCCAATGAGCAGTTCTTC
TRBD1,TRBJ1-4,TRBV3-1/TRBV3-2,-,CASSHGGQGVLNEKLFF,TGTGCCAGCAGCCATGGGGGACAGGGGGTGCTTAATGAAAAACTGTTTTTT
-,TRBJ1-1,TRBV12-5,-,CASGSRGGVTEAFF,TGTGCTAGTGGTTCCCGCGGGGGGGTCACTGAAGCTTTCTTT
-,TRBJ2-6,TRBV4-2,-,CASSQESIGSNSGANVLTF,TGTGCCAGCAGCCAAGAATCAATCGGGTCAAACTCTGGGGCCAACGTCCTGACTTTC
-,TRBJ2-5,TRBV13,-,CASSLEGFNGETQYF,TGTGCCAGCAGCTTGGAGGGCTTCAACGGGGAGACCCAGTACTTC
TRBD1,TRBJ2-7,TRBV28,-,CASNPPGQGRPYEQYF,TGTGCCAGCAATCCTCCGGGACAGGGGCGCCCCTACGAGCAGTACTTC
TRBD1,TRBJ1-2,TRBV5-6,few,CASSFGTDYGYTF,TGTGCCAGCAGCTTCGGGACAGACTATGGCTACACCTTC
TRBD2,TRBJ2-1,TRBV19,-,CASSGLAGVTEQFF,TGTGCCAGTAGTGGTCTAGCGGGAGTCACCGAGCAGTTCTTC
-,TRBJ2-3,TRBV7-3,-,CASSNRAPDTQYF,TGTGCCAGCTCCAACAGGGCCCCAGATACGCAGTATTTT
-,TRBJ1-1,TRBV9,once,CASRKTDDTEAFF,TGTGCCAGCAGGAAGACAGACGACACTGAAGCTTTCTTT
-,TRBJ2-5,TRBV10-3,-,CAISDSRGQETQYF,TGTGCCATCAGTGATTCACGGGGTCAGGAGACCCAGTACTTC
-,TRBJ2-7,TRBV2,once,CAGLANSYEQYF,TGTGCCGGTCTAGCGAACTCCTACGAGCAGTACTTC
-,TRBJ1-3,TRBV5-1,-,CASSLGEASGNTIYF,TGCGCCAGCAGCTTAGGAGAGGCCTCTGGAAACACCATATATTTT
-,TRBJ1-5,TRBV29-1,few,CSVEEGGPPQHF,TGCAGCGTTGAAGAAGGCGGCCCACCCCAGCATTTT
-,TRBJ2-3,TRBV12-5,-,CASGLYLVTDTQYF,TGTGCTAGTGGTTTATACTTAGTCACAGATACGCAGTATTTT
TRBD1,TRBJ2-2,TRBV9,-,CASSGGQGGNTGELFF,TGTGCCAGCAGCGGCGGACAGGGGGGGAACACCGGGGAGCTGTTTTTT
-,TRBJ2-1,TRBV7-9,-,CASSRPTSRYNEQFF,TGTGCCAGCAGCCGTCCCACTTCTAGGTACAATGAGCAGTTCTTC
-,TRBJ1-3,TRBV7-8,many,CASSPKRSGYSGNTIYF,TGTGCCAGCAGCCCGAAACGCAGCGGGTATTCGGGAAACACCATATATTTT
-,TRBJ2-3,TRBV5-4,-,CASSFYTRIADTQYF,TGTGCCAGCAGCTTTTACACCAGGATCGCAGATACGCAGTATTTT
-,TRBJ1-6,TRBV4-1,-,CASSQDWGREGSPLHF,TGCGCCAGCAGCCAAGATTGGGGCAGGGAGGGATCACCCCTCCACTTT
-,TRBJ2-3,TRBV20-1,once,CRATFTDTQYF,TGCAGGGCCACATTCACAGATACGCAGTATTTT
-,TRBJ1-2,TRBV28,-,CASSVPGVVGYTF,TGTGCCAGCAGTGTTCCAGGGGTAGTGGGCTACACCTTC